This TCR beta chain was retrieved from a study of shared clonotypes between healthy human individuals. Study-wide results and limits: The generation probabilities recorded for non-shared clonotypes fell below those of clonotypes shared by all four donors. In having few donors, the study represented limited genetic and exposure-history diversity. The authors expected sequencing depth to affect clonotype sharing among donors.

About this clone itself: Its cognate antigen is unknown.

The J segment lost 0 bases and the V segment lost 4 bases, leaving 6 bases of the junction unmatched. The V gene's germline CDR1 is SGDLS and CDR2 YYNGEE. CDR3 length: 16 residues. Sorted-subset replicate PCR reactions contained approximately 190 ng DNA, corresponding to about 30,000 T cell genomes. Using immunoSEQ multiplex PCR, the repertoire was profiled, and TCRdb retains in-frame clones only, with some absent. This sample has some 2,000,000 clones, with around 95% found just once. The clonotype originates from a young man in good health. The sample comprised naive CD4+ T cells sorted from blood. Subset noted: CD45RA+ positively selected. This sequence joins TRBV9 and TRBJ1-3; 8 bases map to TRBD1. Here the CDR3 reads CASSPDRGDSGNTIYF. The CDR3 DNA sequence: TGTGCCAGCAGCCCCGACAGGGGCGACTCTGGAAACACCATATATTTT.